These 27 T cell receptor beta chains were sequenced from one sample in a study of blood T cell repertoires in COVID-19. Profiling relied on immunoSEQ multiplex PCR, and the TCRdb table lists in-frame clones only, not all of them. The table lists 250,000 to 300,000 clones, about nine tenths of them singletons, with roughly 12% in the top ten. The sequenced material came from peripheral blood. These receptors originate from a woman in her 30s with COVID-19, enrolled during active disease.

The chain employs TRBV15 and TRBJ2-5; the D gene is possibly TRBD2 (5 bases). There are 13 residues in the CDR3. V was shortened by 7 bases and J by 5 bases, with 14 bases between the two germline ends. CDR1 is LNHNV, CDR2 YYDKDF, per germline (reference sequence). CDR3 DNA: TGTGCCACCATTCCATCAAGAGGGGAGACCCAGTACTTC. It specifies CATIPSRGETQYF. The variable domain in full, completed from reference TRBV15 and TRBJ2-5, reads DAMVIQNPRYQVTQFGKPVTLSCSQTLNHNVMYWYQQKSSQAPKLLFHYYDKDFNNEADTPDNFQSRRPNTSFCFLDIRSPGLGDTAMYLCATIPSRGETQYFGPGTRLLVL.

The chain uses TRBV2 and TRBJ1-6; D gene uncertain. Looked up from germline, CDR1 is SNHLY and CDR2 is FYNNEI. The CDR3 has 15 residues. Trimming took 7 bases from V and 6 from J, leaving 16 bases between them. CDR3 nucleotides: TGTGCCAGCACCGCCGGGGATTGGGCTAATTCACCCCTCCACTTT. The encoded protein is CASTAGDWANSPLHF.

The V gene is TRBV15, the J gene TRBJ2-3, with a weak D call TRBD1 (6 bases). CDR1 and CDR2 (germline): LNHNV, YYDKDF (reference sequence). This CDR3 comprises 13 residues. V was clipped by 8 bases and J by 1 base, with 10 bases between them. This chain's CDR3 is CATGTLGTDTQYF. Here the CDR3 DNA reads TGTGCCACCGGGACACTAGGCACAGATACGCAGTATTTT.

The chain joins TRBV4-1 to TRBJ1-1, with D possibly TRBD1 on 5 matching bases. This CDR3 comprises 14 residues. Germline V gene lookup returns CDR1 MGHRA and CDR2 YSYEKL. Trimming shortened V by 1 base and J by 5 bases, and 11 bases separated the two germline ends. CDR3: CASSQGGALTEAFF. In DNA form, the CDR3 reads TGCGCCAGCAGCCAAGGGGGCGCCTTGACTGAAGCTTTCTTT.

The rearrangement uses TRBV18 and TRBJ1-1; 8 bases align to TRBD1. J gave up 5 bases and V 3 bases, and 11 bases lay outside the gene matches. There are 16 residues in the CDR3. Germline CDR1 is KGHSH and CDR2 is LQKENI. CDR3 loop: CASSPDRQGMGTEAFF. The CDR3 region has the DNA TGTGCCAGCTCACCCGACCGACAGGGGATGGGGACTGAAGCTTTCTTT.

This chain uses TRBV28 with TRBJ2-7, with D possibly TRBD1 on 6 matching bases. The ends were cut back, 7 bases at V and 2 bases at J, with 12 bases in the middle. Germline CDR1 reads MDHEN; CDR2 reads SYDVKM. The CDR3 has 13 amino acids. The DNA of the CDR3 is TGTGCCAGCAAAAGGGGGTCCCCCTACGAGCAGTACTTC. Translating gives CASKRGSPYEQYF.

The chain uses TRBV28 and TRBJ2-2; unclear D gene. The CDR3 has 14 residues. With 4 bases removed from V and 6 bases from J, the gap between germline ends came to 12 bases. Germline CDR1 is MDHEN and CDR2 is SYDVKM. The CDR3 nucleotides are TGTGCCAGCAGTTCCAGGCTTACTGCCGGGGAGCTGTTTTTT. Its translation is CASSSRLTAGELFF. Combining the CDR3 with reference TRBV28 and TRBJ2-2 gives the whole variable domain DVKVTQSSRYLVKRTGEKVFLECVQDMDHENMFWYRQDPGLGLRLIYFSYDVKMKEKGDIPEGYSVSREKKERFSLILESASTNQTSMYLCASSSRLTAGELFFGEGSRLTVL.

The chain has TRBV2 and TRBJ1-2, with TRBD1 matching 8 bases. Germline CDR1 and CDR2: SNHLY and FYNNEI. V trimming: 6 bases; J trimming: 1 base; junction bases outside the gene matches: 10. CDR3 length: 16 amino acids. In DNA form, the CDR3 reads TGTGCCAGCAGGGATCTCGGACAGGGAATTAACTATGGCTACACCTTC. Translating it yields CASRDLGQGINYGYTF.

The genes are TRBV28 and TRBJ1-2; D gene uncertain. This CDR3 has 17 residues. Germline V gene sequence: CDR1 MDHEN, CDR2 SYDVKM. The V and J ends lost 4 bases and 4 bases respectively, with 22 bases between them. The CDR3: CASSSPGSSDLGYGYTF. Here the CDR3 DNA reads TGTGCCAGCAGTTCGCCCGGGTCCAGCGACCTAGGCTATGGCTACACCTTC.

This sequence joins TRBV5-1 and TRBJ1-4, with a tentative D call TRBD1 (6 bases). V was trimmed by 4 bases and J by 8 bases, leaving 15 bases between them. The V gene's germline CDR1 is SGHRS and CDR2 YFSETQ. The CDR3 consists of 14 residues. The CDR3 sequence is CASSPWTAAEKLFF. The CDR3, as DNA: TGCGCCAGCAGCCCCTGGACAGCGGCCGAAAAACTGTTTTTT.

The V gene is TRBV12-3 or TRBV12-4, the J gene TRBJ1-6; the D is unclear. V shed 2 bases and J shed 10 bases, with 6 bases lying between them. The length of the CDR3 is 12 residues. CDR3 protein: CASSLYPSPLHF. CDR3 in DNA: TGTGCCAGCAGTTTATATCCCTCACCCCTCCACTTT.

This clone was counted between two and nine times. The rearrangement uses TRBV5-5 and TRBJ1-2; 9 bases map to TRBD1. The J segment lost 2 bases and the V segment lost 1 base, leaving 6 bases of the junction unmatched. Germline CDR1 SGHKS, CDR2 YYEKEE (reference sequence). The CDR3 is 16 residues long. This CDR3 reads CASSLSPGQGNYGYTF. In DNA form, the CDR3 reads TGTGCCAGCAGCTTGTCCCCCGGACAGGGGAACTATGGCTACACCTTC.

The chain joins TRBV19 to TRBJ2-5, with TRBD1 matching over 9 bases. The germline V gene has CDR1 LNHDA and CDR2 SQIVND (reference sequence). V lost 4 bases, J lost 4 bases, and 10 bases stayed unmatched. The CDR3 sequence is 16 residues long. CDR3 protein: CASSNHRGRLRETQYF. The CDR3 region has the DNA TGTGCCAGTAGTAACCACAGGGGGCGCCTAAGAGAGACCCAGTACTTC.

The V gene is TRBV10-3, the J gene TRBJ2-3, with TRBD1 identical over 10 bases. CDR3 length equals 14 residues. Germline values: CDR1 ENHRY, CDR2 SYGVKD. V shed 10 bases, J shed 4 bases, and the junction held 8 bases outside the gene matches. This chain's CDR3 is CATAGQGRADTQYF. The CDR3 region has the DNA TGTGCCACCGCGGGACAGGGGAGAGCAGATACGCAGTATTTT.

The chain joins TRBV13 to TRBJ1-2, with 9 positions matching TRBD1. With V trimmed by 5 bases and J by 3 bases, 7 bases remained unmatched. The CDR3 consists of 15 residues. CDR1 and CDR2 (germline): PRHDT, FYEKMQ (reference sequence). This CDR3 is CASSARQGGYYGYTF. The DNA of the CDR3 is TGTGCCAGCAGCGCCAGACAGGGGGGGTACTATGGCTACACCTTC.

The rearrangement links TRBV15 to TRBJ1-1; D uncertain. Germline CDR1 is LNHNV and CDR2 is YYDKDF (reference sequence). The CDR3 spans 14 residues. Trimming cost V 1 base and J 3 bases, with 9 bases left between them. The CDR3 DNA sequence: TGTGCCACCAGCAGAGTATCGAGGGACACTGAAGCTTTCTTT. Its protein product is CATSRVSRDTEAFF. The full variable domain, its missing parts supplied by reference TRBV15 and TRBJ1-1, is DAMVIQNPRYQVTQFGKPVTLSCSQTLNHNVMYWYQQKSSQAPKLLFHYYDKDFNNEADTPDNFQSRRPNTSFCFLDIRSPGLGDTAMYLCATSRVSRDTEAFFGQGTRLTVV.

The chain couples TRBV27 to TRBJ2-7; D not resolved. This CDR3 has 13 amino acids. The V end was cut by 3 bases, the J end by 3 bases, with 9 bases between. Germline lookup yields CDR1 MNHEY and CDR2 SMNVEV (reference sequence). The CDR3 nucleotides read TGTGCCAGCAGTTTGGGCAGGAACTACGAGCAGTACTTC. Amino acid sequence: CASSLGRNYEQYF.

The rearrangement links TRBV6-5 to TRBJ2-5, with TRBD2 matching 9 bases. The CDR3 runs 12 residues. V trimming: 6 bases; J trimming: 4 bases; junction bases outside the gene matches: 0. The germline V gene encodes CDR1 MNHEY and CDR2 SVGAGI. DNA of the CDR3: TGTGCCAGCAGAGCGGGGGGAGAGACCCAGTACTTC. Its translation is CASRAGGETQYF.

The chain combines TRBV27 with TRBJ2-7; D ambiguous. This CDR3 has 13 amino acids. Trimming shortened V by 3 bases and J by 3 bases, and 9 bases separated the two germline ends. Germline assignment: CDR1 MNHEY and CDR2 SMNVEV (reference sequence). The CDR3 bases are TGTGCCAGCAGTTTTGGTAACGGCTACGAGCAGTACTTC. It codes for CASSFGNGYEQYF.

The CDR3 nucleotides read TGTGCCGGCGACATTAACTATGGCTACACCTTC. Translating gives CAGDINYGYTF. This chain links TRBV2 with TRBJ1-2; D gene uncertain. Per the germline V gene, CDR1 is SNHLY and CDR2 is FYNNEI. V lost 11 bases, J lost 1 base, and 8 bases lay in between. The CDR3 length is 11 residues.

This clone was observed once. The chain couples TRBV7-8 to TRBJ2-1; possibly TRBD1 for D (6 bases). CDR3 length: 15 residues. V lost 6 bases and J lost 2, with 14 bases in between. CDR1 and CDR2 (germline): SGHVS, FQNEAQ. CDR3 amino acids: CASSPDRLTYNEQFF. The CDR3 region has the DNA TGTGCCAGCAGTCCAGACAGGCTAACCTACAATGAGCAGTTCTTC.

CDR3 region: CASSNPPPPGTDFYEQYF. CDR3 coding DNA: TGTGCCAGCAGCAACCCCCCTCCTCCCGGGACAGACTTTTACGAGCAGTACTTC. This chain links TRBV21-1 with TRBJ2-7; TRBD1 reflects the table's D call only, with no check against the DNA. TRBV21-1 constitutes a pseudogene. CDR3 length equals 18 residues.

CDR3 residues: CASSPDRGRNSPLHF. In DNA form, the CDR3 reads TGTGCCAGCAGCCCAGACAGGGGGCGGAATTCACCCCTCCACTTT. The chain carries TRBV7-9 and TRBJ1-6; TRBD1 matches 10 bases. CDR1 and CDR2 from the germline V gene are SEHNR and FQNEAQ (reference sequence). The J segment lost 7 bases and the V segment lost 5 bases, leaving 5 bases of the junction unmatched. This CDR3 contains 15 residues.

The gene calls are TRBV28 and TRBJ2-5; 7 bases fit TRBD1. There are 16 residues in the CDR3. Germline CDR1 MDHEN, CDR2 SYDVKM. Germline trimming cut 3 bases from V and 5 bases from J; bases unmatched to any gene: 12. The CDR3 region is CASSFRVGRGLETQYF. CDR3 DNA: TGTGCCAGCAGTTTTAGGGTCGGCAGGGGGTTGGAGACCCAGTACTTC.

V and J are TRBV5-6 and TRBJ1-2; D perhaps matches TRBD1 (5 bases). Trimming stripped 0 bases from V and 3 bases from J, with 18 bases between. The CDR3 is made up of 17 amino acids. Germline lookup yields CDR1 SGHDT and CDR2 YYEEEE. In nucleotides, the CDR3 is TGTGCCAGCAGCTTGGCCTTGGGAGGGGAGCCCTACTATGGCTACACCTTC. Its protein is CASSLALGGEPYYGYTF.

The V and J genes are TRBV25-1 and TRBJ1-1; D unresolved. This CDR3 is 14 amino acids long. Trimming removed 0 bases from V and 1 base from J, with 6 bases in between. CDR1 is MGHDK and CDR2 is SYGVNS in the germline V gene. This CDR3 is CASSEYGGNTEAFF. The DNA for the CDR3 is TGTGCCAGCAGTGAATACGGAGGGAACACTGAAGCTTTCTTT.

The DNA for the CDR3 is TGTGCCAGCAGCCAAGATGTGAATGGAGGGCCCGGGGAGCTGTTTTTT. Its protein product is CASSQDVNGGPGELFF. V and J are TRBV14 and TRBJ2-2; tentative D call: TRBD2 (6 bases). The CDR3 is made up of 16 amino acids. Germline V lookup: CDR1 SGHDN, CDR2 FVKESK. Trimming removed 0 bases from V and 6 bases from J, with 14 bases in between.